This T cell receptor beta chain was obtained from a study of blood T cell repertoires in COVID-19 (dated by TCRdb to about 2020). The study in broad terms: Samples from collaborators originated in the United States, Italy and Spain and spanned both the acute and convalescent phases of COVID-19. The samples were drawn from two sources: the first 160 participants of the ongoing ImmuneRACE study, and 1,000 to 1,500 subjects contributed by 6 global collaborators. The material from the prospective study consisted of cDNA or gDNA derived from T cells, B-cell-depleted T cells, or PBMCs. The repertoires were released in a freely available public database meant as a resource for research on the immune response to SARS-CoV-2. Deeply sampled blood TCRbeta repertoires from subjects exposed to, actively infected with, or recovered from COVID-19 were included in the dataset. Where available, HLA class I and class II types were taken from metadata supplied by the sample provider and were not determined by assay-based typing. The sample metadata nearly always contained a de-identified subject ID, COVID-19 status, age in years and sex.

Unmatched junction bases come to 7, with V trimmed by 11 bases and J by 5 bases. From its cysteine to its phenylalanine, the CDR3 spans 13 amino acids. Kept here is only the CDR3 DNA, which spans 39 bases and is read in frame from base 1. The germline V gene encodes CDR1 ENHRY and CDR2 SYGVKD. In regard to this clone: What this receptor recognizes is not known. One base away there is no much larger clone; base qualities are not given.

The study at large found these results: The amount of clinical and demographic metadata varied by source and participant and was provided uncurated.

TCRbeta CDR3 regions were amplified from genomic DNA using the immunoSEQ Assay, a bias-controlled multiplex PCR. Processing in the source paper ran as follows. The number of nucleated cells in each sample was estimated from the amplification of reference gene primers within the assay. Sequence reads were collapsed and filtered to measure the absolute abundance of every unique TCRbeta CDR3 rearrangement. For each sample, productive Simpson clonality was calculated as the square root of Simpson's diversity index across productive rearrangements. The immuneACCESS repertoire file appears here via TCRdb, limited to in-frame rearrangements. These files lack a portion of the clones; in checked studies, under half of the deficit traces to unresolved V genes, and the cause of the others is not known. V and J calls and clone size are given by that table; D and trimming were obtained from the DNA. Recorded for this sample are a few hundred thousand clones; roughly 89% of them occurred a single time. The ten biggest clones cover approximately 6.2% of the sample.

Samples from volunteer blood donors who had recovered from COVID-19 were contributed by a second Seattle source. Each collaborating institution followed its own protocols to collect whole blood in K2EDTA tubes. For TCRbeta analysis, collaborators shipped samples in one of three forms: frozen whole blood, isolated PBMCs, or DNA extracted from either of those sample types. The sequence links TRBV10-3 to TRBJ2-2, and 8 junction bases match TRBD1. The sequence came from a man aged 60-69 years who had recovered from COVID-19. What was sequenced was peripheral blood. The CDR3 protein: CASGQGWTGELFF. In nucleotide form, the sequence is TGTGCCTCCGGACAGGGATGGACCGGGGAGCTGTTTTTT.